The clone carrying this T cell receptor (beta chain) was picked up many times. Its target is not known. RNA transcripts gave rise to amplified TCR beta CDR3 regions. The primer set for the first-round RT-PCR of the TCR CDR3 was HTBI. TCRdb redid the calling of the multiplex PCR reads with MiXCR, one entry per CDR3 protein. The data show around 660,000 distinct CDR3 sequences, 40% to 55% seen once. CDR3 size: 13 residues. Germline V lookup: CDR1 SQVTM, CDR2 ANQGSEA. V was clipped by 4 bases and J by 3 bases; unmatched bases: 2. This record belongs to a study of T cells in Graves' hyperthyroidism and ophthalmopathy. Study-wide results and limits: A model built on 13 V-J features separated ophthalmopathy from stable hyperthyroidism. Most thyroid clonotypes expanded above 0.001 appeared in blood too.

The genes are TRBV29-1 and TRBJ1-5; TRBD1 agrees at 8 bases. Source material: peripheral blood or thyroid tissue (not recorded which). The origin of this receptor is an adult man with Graves' disease, either hyperthyroidism or ophthalmopathy (not recorded which). The CDR3 DNA is TGCAGCGTTGCAGGGGGCTTCAATCAGCCCCAGCATTTT. As protein: CSVAGGFNQPQHF.